The 21 T cell receptor beta chains below were found in one sample sequenced in a study of T cell clones after liver transplantation. Data came from immunoSEQ multiplex PCR; TCRdb stores just in-frame clones and leaves some out. Among approximately 100,000 clones listed, under 90% were seen once. Specimen: CD4+ T cells from blood, collected approximately 4 years after liver transplant. These receptors originate from a human patient who received a liver transplant. Some T cells could come from the graft donor.

The CDR3: CASSPGQGGHYGYTF. CDR3 in DNA: TGTGCCAGCTCACCTGGACAGGGGGGGCACTATGGCTACACCTTC. The chain combines TRBV18 with TRBJ1-2; the match to TRBD1 covers 10 bases. Looked up from germline, CDR1 is KGHSH and CDR2 is LQKENI. CDR3 size: 15 residues. With V trimmed by 3 bases and J by 3 bases, 4 bases remained unmatched.

The CDR3 coding sequence is TGCGCCAGCAGCGCTAACACCGACAGGGCTCCGTACTTC. It is translated as CASSANTDRAPYF. J is TRBJ2-7 and V is TRBV5-1; 7 nucleotides line up with TRBD1. CDR1 is SGHRS and CDR2 is YFSETQ in the germline V gene. V gave up 4 bases and J gave up 12 bases; unmatched junction bases: 13. The CDR3 spans 13 residues.

This sequence joins TRBV20-1 and TRBJ2-1; maybe TRBD2 (5 bases). Germline values: CDR1 DFQATT, CDR2 SNEGSKA (reference sequence). V shed 7 bases and J shed 10 bases, with 14 bases lying between them. CDR3 length equals 11 residues. CDR3 amino acids: CSGPERSEQFF. The CDR3 coding sequence is TGCAGTGGACCTGAGCGGAGCGAGCAGTTCTTC.

This rearrangement joins TRBV28 to TRBJ2-5; the D is unclear. Trimming shortened V by 3 bases and J by 1 base, and 15 bases separated the two germline ends. The CDR3 covers 16 residues. The germline V gene encodes CDR1 MDHEN and CDR2 SYDVKM. CDR3 nucleotides: TGTGCCAGCAGTTTCGCGGCAGCGAGGCCCCAAGAGACCCAGTACTTC. This gives the protein CASSFAAARPQETQYF.

V and J are TRBV7-3 and TRBJ1-2; D is unresolved. Germline V gene sequence: CDR1 SGHTA, CDR2 FQGTGA. V was trimmed by 2 bases and J by 3 bases, leaving 1 base between them. The CDR3 is made up of 11 amino acids. The CDR3 region has the DNA TGTGCCAGCAGCTTATACTATGGCTACACCTTC. Its protein is CASSLYYGYTF. The full variable domain, completed using reference TRBV7-3 and TRBJ1-2, is GAGVSQTPSNKVTEKGKYVELRCDPISGHTALYWYRQSLGQGPEFLIYFQGTGAADDSGLPNDRFFAVRPEGSVSTLKIQRTERGDSAVYLCASSLYYGYTFGSGTRLTVV.

The chain uses TRBV4-3 and TRBJ2-1; 13 nucleotides agree with TRBD2. The CDR3 sequence is 17 residues long. Germline V gene data show CDR1 as LGHNA and CDR2 as YSLEER. V lost 1 base and J lost 8; bases outside the gene matches: 8. The DNA of the CDR3 is TGCGCCAGCAGCCAAGCCAGGACTAGCGGGGGAGGGGATGAGCAGTTCTTC. Protein sequence: CASSQARTSGGGDEQFF.

The rearrangement joins TRBV6-1 to TRBJ1-1; D may be TRBD1 (5 bases). V shed 2 bases and J shed 8 bases, with 9 bases lying between them. CDR1 is MNHNS, CDR2 SASEGT, per germline. The CDR3 runs 12 residues. The CDR3 DNA reads as TGTGCCAGCAGTGAAAGGGGCGGAGAAGCTTTCTTT. Protein product: CASSERGGEAFF.

This sequence joins TRBV9 and TRBJ2-2, with 7 bases aligning to TRBD2. The CDR3 extends over 18 amino acids. After removal of 1 base from V and 6 bases from J, the junction contained 15 bases not matched to a gene. Germline CDR1 is SGDLS and CDR2 is YYNGEE. The CDR3: CASSVMGGGRIVAGELFF. Written as DNA, the CDR3 is TGTGCCAGCAGCGTAATGGGTGGCGGGAGAATTGTCGCCGGGGAGCTGTTTTTT.

The V gene is TRBV28, the J gene TRBJ1-2; D unresolved. Between the trimmed V and J ends, which lost 4 bases and 7 bases, there was a span of 7 bases. CDR1 and CDR2 from the germline V gene are MDHEN and SYDVKM. The CDR3 has 11 residues. CDR3 region: CASSSQVGYTF. In nucleotides, the CDR3 is TGTGCCAGCAGTTCCCAGGTTGGCTACACCTTC.

V gene TRBV18 combines with J gene TRBJ2-3; 13 nucleotides align to TRBD2. Unmatched junction bases numbered 4, after V lost 0 bases and J lost 7 bases. Germline loops: CDR1 KGHSH, CDR2 LQKENI. The CDR3 contains 16 residues. The CDR3 DNA follows: TGTGCCAGCTCACCACCTGGACTAGCGGGAGTTAATACGCAGTATTTT. As protein: CASSPPGLAGVNTQYF.

This sequence joins TRBV18 and TRBJ2-5, with D possibly being TRBD2 (6 bases). The germline CDR1 and CDR2 sequences are KGHSH and LQKENI. This CDR3 has 13 amino acids. Trimming shortened V by 8 bases and J by 3 bases, and 13 bases separated the two germline ends. CDR3 sequence: CASGNGGKETQYF. CDR3 DNA sequence: TGTGCCAGCGGTAATGGCGGGAAAGAGACCCAGTACTTC.

This rearrangement joins TRBV5-4 to TRBJ2-3; D is unresolved. This CDR3 has 16 amino acids. The V gene lost 3 bases and the J gene lost 1 base, with 15 bases spanning the gap. CDR1 is SGHNT, CDR2 YYREEE, per germline (reference sequence). Written as DNA, the CDR3 is TGTGCCAGCAGCTCGGCTCAGCTCCGAGGCACAGATACGCAGTATTTT. It yields the protein CASSSAQLRGTDTQYF.

As to this clone: Germline and junction disagree at one end, which may indicate a read error. The CDR3 DNA sequence: TGTGCCAGCAGCCAAGAGGACGAGACAGGGGCGTACAATTTT. It codes for CASSQEDETGAYNF. This chain joins TRBV14 and TRBJ2-3; 8 bases fit TRBD1. CDR3 size: 14 residues. Germline lookup yields CDR1 SGHDN and CDR2 FVKESK. Looking up the rest from reference TRBV14 and TRBJ2-3 gives the full variable domain: EAGVTQFPSHSVIEKGQTVTLRCDPISGHDNLYWYRRVMGKEIKFLLHFVKESKQDESGMPNNRFLAERTGGTYSTLKVQPAELEDSGVYFCASSQEDETGAYNFGPGTRLTVL.

The chain uses TRBV15 and TRBJ1-4; D is unresolved. The length of the CDR3 is 11 residues. The germline V gene has CDR1 LNHNV and CDR2 YYDKDF (reference sequence). The V end was cut by 0 bases, the J end by 7 bases, with 0 bases between. In DNA form, the CDR3 reads TGTGCCACCAGCAGAGATGAAAAACTGTTTTTT. Translation: CATSRDEKLFF.

The V call is TRBV7-3, the J call TRBJ2-1; 13 nucleotides align to TRBD2. This CDR3 is built from 18 residues. With V trimmed by 4 bases and J by 2 bases, 8 bases remained unmatched. Germline loops: CDR1 SGHTA, CDR2 FQGTGA. The DNA of the CDR3 is TGTGCCAGCAGCTCTCCGGGACTAGCGGGGTTCCCCTACAATGAGCAGTTCTTC. This gives the protein CASSSPGLAGFPYNEQFF.

The chain links TRBV6-5 to TRBJ1-1, with 9 bases identical to TRBD1. Germline V gene lookup returns CDR1 MNHEY and CDR2 SVGAGI. The CDR3 length is 14 residues. J gave up 3 bases and V 4 bases, and 3 bases lay outside the gene matches. The CDR3 loop is CASSFTGGHTEAFF. The DNA of the CDR3 is TGTGCCAGCAGTTTTACAGGGGGCCACACTGAAGCTTTCTTT.

The J gene is TRBJ2-7, the V gene TRBV5-1, with 7 bases that match TRBD2. The CDR3 is 14 residues long. Trimming took 2 bases from V and 4 from J; bases not matched to a gene: 6. In germline, CDR1 is SGHRS, CDR2 YFSETQ. The CDR3 DNA is TGCGCCAGCAGCTTTGGCGGGAGCTTATACGAGCAGTACTTC. Translation: CASSFGGSLYEQYF.

To note about this clone: Mismatch with germline at one junction end may stem from a read error. The CDR3 coding sequence is TGTGCCAACAGCCCGGGACTAGCGGGTTCCTACGAGCAGTACTTC. Translation gives CANSPGLAGSYEQYF. J is TRBJ2-7 and V is TRBV5-4; 12 bases are shared with TRBD2. Germline V gives CDR1 SGHNT, CDR2 YYREEE (reference sequence). The CDR3 has 15 residues.

This chain connects TRBV7-2 to TRBJ2-6; D remains unclear. This CDR3 has 14 amino acids. V was clipped by 3 bases and J by 3 bases, with 6 bases between them. CDR1 and CDR2 (germline): SGHTA, FQGNSA. The CDR3 DNA follows: TGTGCCAGCAGCTTCGGAGTTGGGGCCAACGTCCTGACTTTC. Translation gives CASSFGVGANVLTF.

This clone occurred once. The rearrangement links TRBV5-4 to TRBJ2-3; 8 positions match TRBD1. The J segment lost 5 bases and the V segment lost 4 bases, leaving 6 bases of the junction unmatched. Looked up from germline, CDR1 is SGHNT and CDR2 is YYREEE (reference sequence). CDR3 size: 14 residues. The DNA for the CDR3 is TGTGCCAGCAGCCCCGGACAGGGAGGAGATACGCAGTATTTT. Protein sequence: CASSPGQGGDTQYF. Filled out from reference TRBV5-4 and TRBJ2-3, the complete variable domain reads ETGVTQSPTHLIKTRGQQVTLRCSSQSGHNTVSWYQQALGQGPQFIFQYYREEENGRGNFPPRFSGLQFPNYSSELNVNALELDDSALYLCASSPGQGGDTQYFGPGTRLTVL.

The V gene is TRBV18, the J gene TRBJ1-3; 10 nucleotides line up with TRBD1. The V gene end was trimmed by 6 bases and the J gene end by 4 bases; junction bases not matched to a gene: 12. The length of the CDR3 is 17 residues. Germline V gene lookup returns CDR1 KGHSH and CDR2 LQKENI. DNA for the CDR3: TGTGCCAGCTCCGCGGGACAGGGGATCGCGGGAGGAAACACCATATATTTT. Protein product: CASSAGQGIAGGNTIYF.